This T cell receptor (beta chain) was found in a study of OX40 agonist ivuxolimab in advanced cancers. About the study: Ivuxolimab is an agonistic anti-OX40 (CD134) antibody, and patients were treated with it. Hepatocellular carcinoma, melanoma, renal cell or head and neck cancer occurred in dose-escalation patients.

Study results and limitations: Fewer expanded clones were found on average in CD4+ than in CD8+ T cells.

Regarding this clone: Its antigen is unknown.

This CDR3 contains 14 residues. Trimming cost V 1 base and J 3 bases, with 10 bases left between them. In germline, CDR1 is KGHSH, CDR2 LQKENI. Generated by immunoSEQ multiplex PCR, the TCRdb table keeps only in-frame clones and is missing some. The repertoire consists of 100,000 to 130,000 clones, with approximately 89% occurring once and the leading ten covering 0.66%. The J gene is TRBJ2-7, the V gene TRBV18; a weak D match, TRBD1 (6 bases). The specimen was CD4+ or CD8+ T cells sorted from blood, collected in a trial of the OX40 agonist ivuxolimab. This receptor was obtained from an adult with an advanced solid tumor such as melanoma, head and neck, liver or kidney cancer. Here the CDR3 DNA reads TGTGCCAGCTCACCACAAGGCAGGGGCTACGAGCAGTACTTC. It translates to CASSPQGRGYEQYF.